The sequence of this T cell receptor beta chain was determined in a study of identical twins. The germline V and J ends were trimmed by 0 bases and 7 bases, with 16 bases remaining between them. The CDR3 totals 15 residues. Germline lookup yields CDR1 GTSNPN and CDR2 SVGIG (reference sequence). TCRdb redid the calling of the 5' RACE reads with MiXCR, one entry per CDR3 protein. The sample includes 500,000 to 550,000 distinct CDR3 sequences, less than 25% of them seen just once. Study conclusions and caveats: Abundant beta clonotypes from cord blood bore fewer insertions; memory repertoires lacked this pattern.

As to this clonotype: Its target is not known.

These data were also reused for a study on T cells expressing NK-cell markers. That source adds: Expanded clones of NKG2C+ T cells had an unclear HCMV specificity.

Specimen: CD4+ T cells sorted from blood. The clonotype comes from a young woman in good health. The chain couples TRBV30 to TRBJ2-1; maybe TRBD1 (5 bases). CDR3: CAWSVRKAGRNEQFF. The CDR3 coding sequence is TGTGCCTGGAGTGTAAGGAAGGCAGGGCGGAATGAGCAGTTCTTC.